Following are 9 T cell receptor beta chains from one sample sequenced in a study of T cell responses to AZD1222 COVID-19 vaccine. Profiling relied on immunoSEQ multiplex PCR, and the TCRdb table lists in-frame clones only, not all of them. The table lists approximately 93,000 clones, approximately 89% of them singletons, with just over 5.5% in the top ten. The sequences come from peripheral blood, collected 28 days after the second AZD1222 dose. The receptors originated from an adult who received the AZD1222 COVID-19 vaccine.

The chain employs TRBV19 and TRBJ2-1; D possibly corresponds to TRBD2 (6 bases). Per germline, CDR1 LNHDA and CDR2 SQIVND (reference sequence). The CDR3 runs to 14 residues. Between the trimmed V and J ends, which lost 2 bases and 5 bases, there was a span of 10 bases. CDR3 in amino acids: CASSIWAGNNEQFF. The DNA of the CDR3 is TGTGCCAGTAGTATATGGGCGGGAAACAATGAGCAGTTCTTC. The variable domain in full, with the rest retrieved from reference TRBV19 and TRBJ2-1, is DGGITQSPKYLFRKEGQNVTLSCEQNLNHDAMYWYRQDPGQGLRLIYYSQIVNDFQKGDIAEGYSVSREKKESFPLTVTSAQKNPTAFYLCASSIWAGNNEQFFGPGTRLTVL.

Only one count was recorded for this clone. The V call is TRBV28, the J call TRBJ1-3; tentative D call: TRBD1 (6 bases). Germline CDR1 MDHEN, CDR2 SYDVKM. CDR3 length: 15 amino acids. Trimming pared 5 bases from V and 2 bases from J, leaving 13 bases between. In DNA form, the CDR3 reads TGTGCCAGCAGTGCCCCGGGGGCTGCTGGAAACACCATATATTTT. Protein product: CASSAPGAAGNTIYF.

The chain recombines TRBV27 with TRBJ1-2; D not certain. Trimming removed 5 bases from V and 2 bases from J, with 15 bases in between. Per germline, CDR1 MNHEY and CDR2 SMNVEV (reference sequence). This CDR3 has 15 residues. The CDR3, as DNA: TGTGCCAGCAGTGCCGCCCACGTCGGGAACTATGGCTACACCTTC. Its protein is CASSAAHVGNYGYTF.

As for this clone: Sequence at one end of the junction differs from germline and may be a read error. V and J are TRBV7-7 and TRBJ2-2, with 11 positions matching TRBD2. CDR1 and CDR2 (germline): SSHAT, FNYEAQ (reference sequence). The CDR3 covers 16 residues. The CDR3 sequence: CASSSGLAGGTGELFF. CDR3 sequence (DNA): TGTGCTAGCAGCTCCGGACTAGCGGGCGGTACCGGGGAGCTGTTTTTT.

This CDR3 is CASSYNGQGLYEQYF. CDR3 in DNA: TGTGCCAGCAGCTACAACGGACAGGGCCTCTACGAGCAGTACTTC. The chain links TRBV28 to TRBJ2-7; 8 bases match TRBD1. The CDR3 sequence is 15 residues long. Trimming at V came to 6 bases and at J to 3 bases, leaving 10 bases not matched to a gene. From germline, CDR1 is MDHEN and CDR2 SYDVKM.

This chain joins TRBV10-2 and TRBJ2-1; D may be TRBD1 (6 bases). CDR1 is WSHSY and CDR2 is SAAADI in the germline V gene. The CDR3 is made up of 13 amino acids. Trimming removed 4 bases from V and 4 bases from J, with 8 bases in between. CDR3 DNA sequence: TGCGCCAGCAGTGTGGACAGTTACAATGAGCAGTTCTTC. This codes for CASSVDSYNEQFF.

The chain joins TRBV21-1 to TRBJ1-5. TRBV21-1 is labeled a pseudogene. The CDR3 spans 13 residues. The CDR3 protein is CATRWEVGQPQHF. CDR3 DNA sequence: TGTGCCACCCGATGGGAGGTCGGGCAGCCCCAGCATTTT.

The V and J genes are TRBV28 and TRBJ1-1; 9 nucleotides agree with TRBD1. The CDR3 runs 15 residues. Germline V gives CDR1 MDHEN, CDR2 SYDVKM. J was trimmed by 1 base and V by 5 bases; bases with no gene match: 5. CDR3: CASSQQGAQNTEAFF. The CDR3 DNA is TGTGCCAGCAGTCAACAGGGGGCCCAGAACACTGAAGCTTTCTTT. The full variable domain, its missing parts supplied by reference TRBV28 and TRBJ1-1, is DVKVTQSSRYLVKRTGEKVFLECVQDMDHENMFWYRQDPGLGLRLIYFSYDVKMKEKGDIPEGYSVSREKKERFSLILESASTNQTSMYLCASSQQGAQNTEAFFGQGTRLTVV.

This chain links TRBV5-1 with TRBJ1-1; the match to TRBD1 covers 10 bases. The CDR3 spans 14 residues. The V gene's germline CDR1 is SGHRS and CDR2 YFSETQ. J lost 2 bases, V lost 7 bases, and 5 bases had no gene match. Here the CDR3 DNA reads TGCGCCAGCCGCACGACAGGGGGCAACACTGAAGCTTTCTTT. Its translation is CASRTTGGNTEAFF.